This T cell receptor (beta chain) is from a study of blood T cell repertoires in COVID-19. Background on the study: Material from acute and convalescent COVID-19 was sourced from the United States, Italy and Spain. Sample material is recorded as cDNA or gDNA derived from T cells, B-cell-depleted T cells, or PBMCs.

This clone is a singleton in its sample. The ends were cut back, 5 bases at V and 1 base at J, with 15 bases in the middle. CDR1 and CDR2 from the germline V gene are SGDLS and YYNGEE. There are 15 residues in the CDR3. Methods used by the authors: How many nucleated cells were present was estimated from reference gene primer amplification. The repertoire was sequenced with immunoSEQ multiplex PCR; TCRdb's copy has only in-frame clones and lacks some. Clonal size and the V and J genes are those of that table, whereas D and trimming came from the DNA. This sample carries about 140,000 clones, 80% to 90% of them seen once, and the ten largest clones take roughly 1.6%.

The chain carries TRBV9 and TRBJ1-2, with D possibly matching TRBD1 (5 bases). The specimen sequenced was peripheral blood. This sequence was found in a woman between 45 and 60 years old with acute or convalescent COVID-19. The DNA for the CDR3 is TGTGCCAGCAGGTCCTTTAGGGGCATTAACTATGGCTACACCTTC. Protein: CASRSFRGINYGYTF.